This TCR beta chain was captured by sequencing in a study of blood T cell repertoires in COVID-19. The junction had 4 bases not matched to a gene; V was cut back by 1 base and J by 1 base. There are 16 residues in the CDR3. The germline V gene encodes CDR1 LGHNA and CDR2 YNFKEQ. TCRdb's copy holds only in-frame clones and misses some; the assay was immunoSEQ multiplex PCR. The repertoire holds roughly 21,000 clones, with about 80% as singletons. This receptor was obtained from a human donor in a cohort sampled during active COVID-19. Input material: peripheral blood. The V call is TRBV4-2, the J call TRBJ2-7; 10 positions match TRBD1. For the CDR3, the DNA is TGTGCCAGCAGCCAAGGGCTGGGACAGGGGTCCTACGAGCAGTACTTC. Protein: CASSQGLGQGSYEQYF.